The source of this T cell receptor beta chain is a study of beta chain features in type 1 diabetes. Study findings and constraints: Patients with Type 1 diabetes showed moderately but significantly shorter TCRB CDR3s in all four CD4+ subsets.

Reverse transcribing all isolated RNA meant expressed TCRB transcripts were sequenced. Here immunoSEQ multiplex PCR was the method, and the copy in TCRdb shows in-frame clones only, minus some. The sample includes around 300,000 clones, 15% of them seen just once. This clone has only a few counts. As yet, its antigen is unknown. The V end lost 2 bases, the J end lost 8 bases, and 10 bases lay between the germline ends. The CDR3 contains 13 residues. Germline-derived CDR1 and CDR2 are MNHEY and SVGAGI. This sequence was found in a young man with type 1 diabetes. V gene TRBV6-5 combines with J gene TRBJ2-1, with D perhaps matching TRBD1 (6 bases). The source material was naive CD4+ T cells from blood. DNA of the CDR3: TGTGCCAGCAGTTACGGGCAGGGGCATGAGCAGTTCTTC. Amino acid sequence: CASSYGQGHEQFF.